This T cell receptor beta chain is from a study of post-analysis software for immune sequencing data (dated by TCRdb to 2015 to 2017). Notes on the research overall: Relapsing-remitting, secondary progressive and progressive-relapsing multiple sclerosis were recorded as disease courses, and subtype annotation was lacking for some patients. Patient repertoires were compared against some twelve previously published healthy control repertoires from donors aged 6 to 25 years. A subset of samples was prepared in parallel using single-end sample barcoding, then pooled and co-amplified after Illumina adapter ligation.

The time point label here, explained by the study, means: second blood draw from one MS patient after hematopoietic stem cell transplantation. To demonstrate the VDJtools post-analysis software, the study profiled TCR beta repertoires from the peripheral blood of 10 to 15 young patients with multiple sclerosis. Multiple sclerosis patients were children and adolescents aged 6 to 15 years. The paper as a whole reports these results and caveats: Direct clustering with F measure revealed strong co-clustering of samples prepared in the same batch, which led to a batch-effect correction. Compared with controls, multiple sclerosis patients had significantly lower normalized Chao1 diversity, a finding suggesting substantial peripheral T-cell clonal expansion. The multiple sclerosis patient group was slightly younger than the control group. About five TRBV segments, including TRBV5-6, TRBV5-1 and TRBV20-1, were significantly more frequent in patients than controls.

Library preparation was by PCR. The listed sequencing device is Illumina HiSeq 2500. To reduce PCR and sequencing biases, unique molecular identifiers were built into the TCR beta cDNA libraries. Some 500,000 cDNA molecules were obtained for every 1 to 10 million input T cells, so each molecule roughly corresponded to one T cell. Patient libraries were prepared and sequenced with the same protocol used for the earlier healthy control dataset. Samples belonging to the same batch were prepared together, multiplexed and sequenced on a shared HiSeq lane. For the original study's pipeline: MIGEC handled the raw barcoded reads, throwing out single-read molecular identifier groups before consensus assembly and CDR3 extraction. VDJtools was used for post-analysis of the clonotype tables, with diversity normalized by down-sampling every dataset to the smallest sample size. To correct batch-related cross-sample contamination, repertoire overlap clustering matched CDR3 amino acid sequences but not nucleotide sequences. The public reads were reanalyzed by TCRdb: fastp trimming at Q25, MiXCR alignment, in-frame beta chains only. Each entry merges the rows of one CDR3 protein and shows their most common DNA and genes. These V and J calls rely on TCRdb rather than the paper's analysis. For this sample there are 150,000 to 200,000 distinct CDR3 sequences; 36% appear just once. The top ten hold roughly 28% of the sample.

The CDR3 has 15 amino acids, counting the end cysteine and phenylalanine. Left in the record is the CDR3 DNA by itself, 45 bases read in frame from the first base. Reading the germline V gene (reference sequence) gives CDR1 DFQATT and CDR2 SNEGSKA. Points on this clonotype: Its antigen specificity is not known. Sequence at one end of the junction differs from germline and may be a read error.

The TCR originated in a girl under 18 with multiple sclerosis. Donor details come from another sample of the same person, matched by shared clones. The sequencing here drew on blood, taken after autologous hematopoietic stem cell transplantation. Recombination connected TRBV20-1 to TRBJ2-1; 13 bases in the middle match TRBD2. The nucleotide sequence reads TGCAGTGCTAGCACTAGCGGGAGGGCTGACAATGGGCAGTTCTTC. It is translated as CSASTSGRADNGQFF.